The 32 T cell receptor beta chains presented below share a single source sample, sequenced in a study of cytomegalovirus exposure and HLA in healthy donors. PCR involved 60 Vbeta and 13 Jbeta primers. Sequenced by immunoSEQ multiplex PCR; TCRdb stores in-frame clones only, minus some. The sample holds some 160,000 clones, almost 80% seen once. The sequenced sample was PBMCs. All receptors come from a male donor in good health and CMV-seronegative.

This chain connects TRBV27 to TRBJ1-1, with TRBD1 identical over 7 bases. CDR1 and CDR2 from the germline V gene are MNHEY and SMNVEV (reference sequence). Germline trimming cut 3 bases from V and 1 base from J; bases unmatched to any gene: 8. The CDR3 has 16 amino acids. In DNA form, the CDR3 reads TGTGCCAGCAGTTTGGCTACAGGGGCCAGGAACACTGAAGCTTTCTTT. Its translation is CASSLATGARNTEAFF.

This clone was seen more than once but under ten times. This chain connects TRBV12-5 to TRBJ1-2; D not certain. The germline gives CDR1 LGHNT, CDR2 FRNRAP. There are 19 residues in the CDR3. Trimming removed 6 bases at V and 2 bases at J, with 28 bases between. The CDR3 nucleotides are TGTGCTAGTGGCGACCTAGGGAGATTGTCGACAAGCAGAAACTATGGCTACACCTTC. This translates into CASGDLGRLSTSRNYGYTF.

The chain carries TRBV7-3 and TRBJ2-5; 9 bases are shared with TRBD2. The junction had 5 bases not matched to a gene; V was cut back by 5 bases and J by 1 base. Germline V CDR1 and CDR2: SGHTA, FQGTGA. There are 15 residues in the CDR3. As DNA, the CDR3 is TGTGCCAGCAGCCCGAATAGCGGGGGCCAAGAGACCCAGTACTTC. Its protein product is CASSPNSGGQETQYF.

This clone was observed once. The gene calls are TRBV7-2 and TRBJ1-5; unclear D gene. This CDR3 contains 13 residues. V was pared by 4 bases and J by 10 bases, with 14 bases between. In germline, CDR1 is SGHTA, CDR2 FQGNSA. CDR3 in amino acids: CASSYTEGKPQHF. As DNA, the CDR3 is TGTGCCAGCAGCTATACAGAGGGTAAACCCCAGCATTTT.

This clone has only one observation. The chain has TRBV6-5 and TRBJ1-4; D perhaps matches TRBD1 (5 bases). CDR1 is MNHEY and CDR2 is SVGAGI in the germline V gene. This CDR3 is 13 amino acids long. Trimming removed 6 bases at V and 8 bases at J, with 13 bases between. CDR3 protein: CASSPRRDEKLFF. CDR3 DNA sequence: TGTGCCAGCAGCCCAAGGAGGGACGAAAAACTGTTTTTT.

This chain joins TRBV7-2 and TRBJ2-2, with 8 bases matching TRBD1. The CDR3 sequence is 16 residues long. Germline V lookup: CDR1 SGHTA, CDR2 FQGNSA. V gave up 5 bases and J gave up 7 bases; unmatched junction bases: 12. The DNA for the CDR3 is TGTGCCAGCAGCCCCCGACAGGGGAGTATTAGCGGGGAGCTGTTTTTT. Protein product: CASSPRQGSISGELFF.

The chain links TRBV4-3 to TRBJ2-5; 9 positions match TRBD1. The DNA matches TRBJ2-7 better at its end, which makes the J call doubtful. This CDR3 is built from 15 residues. Germline CDR1 reads LGHNA; CDR2 reads YSLEER. The DNA of the CDR3 is TGCGCCAGCAGCCAAGATCGACAGGGGGCCTACGAGCAGTACTTC. Protein: CASSQDRQGAYEQYF.

The V call is TRBV10-3, the J call TRBJ1-2; no clear D. CDR3 length: 17 amino acids. Germline values: CDR1 ENHRY, CDR2 SYGVKD. The germline V and J ends were trimmed by 3 bases and 3 bases, with 20 bases remaining between them. CDR3 region: CAISDPGEGVDDYGYTF. CDR3 DNA sequence: TGTGCCATCAGTGACCCCGGGGAGGGAGTGGACGACTATGGCTACACCTTC.

A few counts support this clone. The chain combines TRBV2 with TRBJ2-3, with 8 bases identical to TRBD2. The germline CDR1 and CDR2 sequences are SNHLY and FYNNEI. After removal of 10 bases from V and 6 bases from J, the junction contained 15 bases not matched to a gene. There are 15 residues in the CDR3. This CDR3 is CANQKTGGRGDTQYF. The CDR3 bases are TGTGCCAACCAGAAGACGGGGGGGCGAGGGGATACGCAGTATTTT. The full variable domain, rest sourced from reference TRBV2 and TRBJ2-3, is EPEVTQTPSHQVTQMGQEVILRCVPISNHLYFYWYRQILGQKVEFLVSFYNNEISEKSEIFDDQFSVERPDGSNFTLKIRSTKLEDSAMYFCANQKTGGRGDTQYFGPGTRLTVL.

The genes are TRBV11-2 and TRBJ1-1; TRBD1 matches 7 bases. The junction had 10 bases not matched to a gene; V was cut back by 5 bases and J by 1 base. The germline gives CDR1 SGHAT, CDR2 FQNNGV. The CDR3 is 16 amino acids. The CDR3 coding sequence is TGTGCCAGCAGCCCGAAGGCGACAGGGAGGAACACTGAAGCTTTCTTT. This sequence encodes CASSPKATGRNTEAFF.

The chain couples TRBV19 to TRBJ2-1, with TRBD2 matching over 7 bases. The germline CDR1 and CDR2 sequences are LNHDA and SQIVND (reference sequence). J was trimmed by 4 bases and V by 1 base; bases with no gene match: 4. The CDR3 loop spans 15 amino acids. CDR3 region: CASSIGGRVYNEQFF. The CDR3 nucleotides read TGTGCCAGTAGTATAGGGGGGAGGGTTTACAATGAGCAGTTCTTC.

The chain recombines TRBV2 with TRBJ2-2; D is possibly TRBD2 (5 bases). Germline V gene data show CDR1 as SNHLY and CDR2 as FYNNEI. This CDR3 spans 14 amino acids. V was trimmed by 6 bases and J by 8 bases, leaving 16 bases between them. The CDR3 loop is CASRPSGVVGELFF. The CDR3, as DNA: TGTGCCAGCAGGCCTTCCGGGGTGGTTGGGGAGCTGTTTTTT.

The rearrangement links TRBV30 to TRBJ1-5; no clear D. V was trimmed by 5 bases and J by 1 base, leaving 9 bases between them. Germline CDR1 and CDR2: GTSNPN and SVGIG (reference sequence). This CDR3 has 13 residues. CDR3 in DNA: TGTGCCTGGGCAGGAAAAAGCAATCAGCCCCAGCATTTT. Its translation is CAWAGKSNQPQHF.

In its sample, this clone was seen once. The rearrangement uses TRBV7-2 and TRBJ2-1, with 8 bases that match TRBD2. The CDR3 totals 15 residues. V dropped 5 bases and J dropped 3; count of bases not matched to a gene: 6. The germline V gene has CDR1 SGHTA and CDR2 FQGNSA. CDR3 bases: TGTGCCAGCAGCCAATTAGCGGGACTCTACAATGAGCAGTTCTTC. Residues: CASSQLAGLYNEQFF.

The rearrangement uses TRBV9 and TRBJ1-2; 11 bases are a match to TRBD1. V lost 4 bases to trimming and J lost 8 bases; unmatched junction nucleotides: 13. CDR1 and CDR2 from the germline V gene are SGDLS and YYNGEE. This CDR3 comprises 16 residues. In DNA form, the CDR3 reads TGTGCCAGCAGCCTATCCAGGACAGGGGGCTCTGGGGGCTACACCTTC. This encodes CASSLSRTGGSGGYTF.

On this clone: One end of the junction varies from germline; a read error may be responsible. The chain combines TRBV6-5 with TRBJ1-2; 11 bases line up with TRBD1. The length of the CDR3 is 11 residues. Germline CDR1 MNHEY, CDR2 SVGAGI. CDR3: CASSSGTGGAF. DNA of the CDR3: TGTGCCAGCAGTTCCGGGACAGGGGGGGCCTTC.

The chain uses TRBV5-6 and TRBJ2-7; 8 bases match TRBD1. V was pared by 3 bases and J by 7 bases, with 15 bases of the junction left unmatched. The CDR3 length is 16 residues. CDR1 and CDR2 (germline): SGHDT, YYEEEE. DNA for the CDR3: TGTGCCAGCAGCTCCGGATACCCGGGACAGGTAAAAGAGCAGTACTTC. Protein sequence: CASSSGYPGQVKEQYF.

CDR3 loop: CASSLVGQGPGELFF. The CDR3 DNA reads TGCGCCAGCAGCTTGGTGGGACAGGGACCCGGGGAGCTGTTTTTT. The gene calls are TRBV5-1 and TRBJ2-2; 9 nucleotides agree with TRBD1. This CDR3 spans 15 amino acids. Looked up from germline, CDR1 is SGHRS and CDR2 is YFSETQ. Trimming cost V 0 bases and J 6 bases; bases outside gene matches: 3.

This rearrangement joins TRBV28 to TRBJ1-1, with TRBD1 matching 9 bases. The V and J ends lost 4 bases and 1 base, in that order; junction bases with no gene match: 10. The length of the CDR3 is 17 residues. The germline CDR1 and CDR2 sequences are MDHEN and SYDVKM. Here the CDR3 reads CASSSGQGYRANTEAFF. CDR3 in DNA: TGTGCCAGCAGTTCCGGACAGGGGTACAGGGCGAACACTGAAGCTTTCTTT.

This clone has only a few counts. This sequence joins TRBV5-1 and TRBJ1-2; TRBD1 agrees at 8 bases. The CDR3 spans 15 residues. CDR1 and CDR2 (germline): SGHRS, YFSETQ. V dropped 0 bases and J dropped 8; count of bases not matched to a gene: 9. The CDR3 region has the DNA TGCGCCAGCAGCTTGGCCGCAGGGGGCGACCGGGGCTACACCTTC. Translated: CASSLAAGGDRGYTF.

J is TRBJ2-7 and V is TRBV2, with TRBD1 matching over 7 bases. CDR1 is SNHLY, CDR2 FYNNEI, per germline. The junction had 16 bases not matched to a gene; V was cut back by 11 bases and J by 3 bases. This CDR3 is 15 amino acids long. The CDR3 DNA reads as TGTGCCCTACTAATAGGGACAGCTTACCTCTACGAGCAGTACTTC. It translates to CALLIGTAYLYEQYF.

This clone has just a few counts. This sequence joins TRBV4-3 and TRBJ2-2; D gene uncertain. The V end was cut by 3 bases, the J end by 7 bases, with 12 bases between. The CDR3 loop spans 14 amino acids. Germline CDR1 and CDR2: LGHNA and YSLEER. The CDR3 sequence is CASSQVQVGGELFF. CDR3 bases: TGCGCCAGCAGCCAGGTCCAAGTCGGCGGGGAGCTGTTTTTT.

The rearrangement joins TRBV27 to TRBJ1-1; no definite D call. Germline V CDR1 and CDR2: MNHEY, SMNVEV (reference sequence). This CDR3 comprises 16 residues. With 3 bases removed from V and 5 bases from J, the gap between germline ends came to 19 bases. The CDR3 bases are TGTGCCAGCAGTTTTGGGATAGGGATACCGGGGACTGAAGCTTTCTTT. Amino acids: CASSFGIGIPGTEAFF.

The chain joins TRBV15 to TRBJ1-2; D gene uncertain. Germline CDR1 LNHNV, CDR2 YYDKDF (reference sequence). Trimming shortened V by 5 bases and J by 4 bases, and 14 bases separated the two germline ends. The length of the CDR3 is 14 residues. In DNA form, the CDR3 reads TGTGCCACCAGCGTAGACACGGCTCGCTATGGCTACACCTTC. As protein: CATSVDTARYGYTF.

This chain uses TRBV7-6 with TRBJ1-1, with D possibly being TRBD1 (6 bases). V was shortened by 1 base and J by 1 base, with 10 bases between the two germline ends. This CDR3 comprises 15 residues. Looked up from germline, CDR1 is SGHVS and CDR2 is FNYEAQ. CDR3 sequence (DNA): TGTGCCAGCAGCTTAGGTGCCAGGGGGAACACTGAAGCTTTCTTT. Protein sequence: CASSLGARGNTEAFF.

This chain links TRBV4-3 with TRBJ2-1, with 8 bases fitting TRBD2. Per germline, CDR1 LGHNA and CDR2 YSLEER. With V trimmed by 3 bases and J by 4 bases, 5 bases remained unmatched. The CDR3 has 15 amino acids. CDR3 loop: CASSHPGGGYNEQFF. As DNA, the CDR3 is TGCGCCAGCAGCCACCCCGGGGGGGGGTACAATGAGCAGTTCTTC.

This clone has more than one count but fewer than ten. The rearrangement joins TRBV30 to TRBJ2-1; 8 nucleotides align to TRBD2. The V gene's germline CDR1 is GTSNPN and CDR2 SVGIG (reference sequence). This CDR3 comprises 15 residues. The J segment lost 9 bases and the V segment lost 3 bases, leaving 13 bases of the junction unmatched. In nucleotides, the CDR3 is TGTGCCTGGAGATATCAAGGTGGACTAGCAGGTGAGCAGTTCTTC. This codes for CAWRYQGGLAGEQFF.

The chain joins TRBV7-2 to TRBJ2-7; 7 bases are a match to TRBD2. Per the germline V gene, CDR1 is SGHTA and CDR2 is FQGNSA. V shed 3 bases, J shed 3 bases, and the junction held 2 bases outside the gene matches. This CDR3 comprises 13 residues. The CDR3, as DNA: TGTGCCAGCAGCTTTTCGGGGGGCTACGAGCAGTACTTC. It yields the protein CASSFSGGYEQYF. The full variable domain, its missing parts supplied by reference TRBV7-2 and TRBJ2-7, is GAGVSQSPSNKVTEKGKDVELRCDPISGHTALYWYRQSLGQGLEFLIYFQGNSAPDKSGLPSDRFSAERTGGSVSTLTIQRTQQEDSAVYLCASSFSGGYEQYFGPGTRLTVT.

The chain employs TRBV4-3 and TRBJ2-3; 9 bases are a match to TRBD2. After removal of 1 base from V and 2 bases from J, the junction contained 7 bases not matched to a gene. CDR1 is LGHNA, CDR2 YSLEER, per germline. CDR3 length equals 17 residues. DNA of the CDR3: TGCGCCAGCAGCCAAGGGGTCGGCGGGGGGGCCACAGATACGCAGTATTTT. This sequence encodes CASSQGVGGGATDTQYF.

The V call is TRBV7-2, the J call TRBJ1-5, with 8 bases aligning to TRBD1. Per germline, CDR1 SGHTA and CDR2 FQGNSA. Trimming removed 2 bases from V and 5 bases from J; junction bases left unmatched: 2. The CDR3 has 14 residues. The CDR3 here is CASSLQGADQPQHF. CDR3 nucleotide sequence: TGTGCCAGCAGCTTACAGGGGGCAGATCAGCCCCAGCATTTT.

V is TRBV4-1 and J is TRBJ1-1; 9 bases match TRBD1. The J segment lost 1 base and the V segment lost 1 base, leaving 1 base of the junction unmatched. The CDR3 has 15 amino acids. CDR1 is MGHRA, CDR2 YSYEKL, per germline. CDR3 nucleotide sequence: TGCGCCAGCAGCCAAGGACAGGGGGGGAACACTGAAGCTTTCTTT. It translates to CASSQGQGGNTEAFF.

The chain links TRBV7-2 to TRBJ1-5; TRBD1 aligns across 8 bases. Germline lookup yields CDR1 SGHTA and CDR2 FQGNSA. Germline trimming cut 6 bases from V and 2 bases from J; bases unmatched to any gene: 3. The CDR3 totals 14 residues. The CDR3 region is CASSPTGGNQPQHF. DNA for the CDR3: TGTGCCAGCAGTCCGACAGGGGGCAATCAGCCCCAGCATTTT.